This TCR beta chain was captured by sequencing in a study of cytomegalovirus exposure and HLA in healthy donors. This CDR3 spans 15 amino acids. V was clipped by 4 bases and J by 1 base, with 13 bases between them. Germline CDR1 and CDR2: SGHVS and FQNEAQ. Study-wide results and limits: Researchers had no immune exposure information except CMV serostatus available. Some TCR beta chains (more than 150 of them) were listed as cytomegalovirus-associated. In a later analysis, common viral pathogens appeared linked to several of the most significant clusters. Highly shared variants forming one cluster were likely a sequencing artifact.

This clone was counted a few times. The antigen remains unidentified. The PCR had 60 Vbeta and 13 Jbeta primers. Libraries were prepared by immunoSEQ multiplex PCR; TCRdb keeps only in-frame clonotypes and omits some of them. This table holds approximately 160,000 clones, almost 85% found once. Sequencing was carried out using PBMCs. J is TRBJ1-1 and V is TRBV7-8, with TRBD1 as a possible D gene (6 bases). The receptor was isolated from a man under 40 in good health and CMV-seropositive. DNA of the CDR3: TGTGCCAGCAGCTACAGGGATGCGACGAACACTGAAGCTTTCTTT. It specifies CASSYRDATNTEAFF.